One and the same sample provided the 5 T cell receptor beta chains below, sequenced in a study of regulatory T cells in long-lasting Graves disease. The time point: persistent/refractory GD, antithyroid drugs over 5 years with positive TRAb. RNA isolated from PBMCs was used to make the TCR library. Sequencing libraries for TCR beta were prepared with iRepertoire HTBI primers and Arm-PCR of CDR3 regions. TCRdb independently ran MiXCR on the multiplex PCR reads; one entry per CDR3 protein. The table lists hundreds of thousands of distinct CDR3 sequences, about a fifth of them singletons. The sequences come from peripheral blood mononuclear cells (PBMCs), collected when the disease was refractory, from a patient treated with antithyroid drugs. The receptor source for this set is a female donor with Graves disease.

A few counts support this clonotype. The J gene is TRBJ1-2, the V gene TRBV5-4; no firm D call. Germline values: CDR1 SGHNT, CDR2 YYREEE (reference sequence). The CDR3 extends over 13 amino acids. V lost 5 bases and J 2 bases, leaving 10 bases between the germline ends. The CDR3: CASRRTGNYGYTF. CDR3 coding DNA: TGTGCCAGCAGACGGACGGGAAACTATGGCTACACCTTC.

To note about this clonotype: Likely a read error: the CDR3 ends without its conserved phenylalanine or tryptophan. The V call is TRBV12-3 or TRBV12-4, the J call TRBJ2-7; D uncertain. The CDR3 spans 14 residues. Trimming removed 5 bases from V and 5 bases from J, with 16 bases in between. The CDR3 sequence: CASSPVGSPNEQYL. The CDR3, as DNA: TGTGCCAGCAGTCCGGTGGGGTCTCCTAACGAGCAGTACCTC.

In its sample, this clonotype was seen a few times. The gene calls are TRBV27 and TRBJ1-5, with 7 positions matching TRBD1. Germline V lookup: CDR1 MNHEY, CDR2 SMNVEV (reference sequence). With 7 bases clipped from V and 2 bases from J, the junction kept 8 bases outside the gene matches. This CDR3 is 15 amino acids long. This CDR3 is CASNPGGGGNQPQHF. The CDR3 DNA follows: TGTGCCAGCAATCCTGGAGGGGGCGGCAATCAGCCCCAGCATTTT.

The chain employs TRBV7-9 and TRBJ2-1, with 9 bases identical to TRBD2. The CDR3 spans 13 residues. Losses at the gene ends were 8 bases for V and 3 bases for J; bases not matched to a gene: 2. Germline V lookup: CDR1 SEHNR, CDR2 FQNEAQ (reference sequence). CDR3: CASGSGSYNEQFF. The CDR3 region has the DNA TGTGCCAGCGGTAGCGGGAGCTACAATGAGCAGTTCTTC.

The sample holds many counts of this clonotype. The V and J genes are TRBV5-1 and TRBJ2-7; D gene ambiguous. V was trimmed by 4 bases and J by 0 bases, leaving 11 bases between them. Looked up from germline, CDR1 is SGHRS and CDR2 is YFSETQ. The CDR3 has 14 residues. The CDR3 sequence is CASSPEAVSYEQYF. The CDR3 region has the DNA TGCGCCAGCAGCCCAGAGGCGGTCTCCTACGAGCAGTACTTC. Variable domain in full (rest from reference TRBV5-1 and TRBJ2-7): KAGVTQTPRYLIKTRGQQVTLSCSPISGHRSVSWYQQTPGQGLQFLFEYFSETQRNKGNFPGRFSGRQFSNSRSEMNVSTLELGDSALYLCASSPEAVSYEQYFGPGTRLTVT.